Listed below are T cell receptor beta chains from one sample, sequenced in a study of shared clonotypes between healthy human individuals. Sequencing was performed with immunoSEQ multiplex PCR; in TCRdb, only in-frame clones are kept and a portion is missing. The data contain some 630,000 clones, 90% to 97% of them singletons. The specimen was naive CD8+ T cells sorted from blood. Source of these receptors: a woman in her 30s in good health. The CDR3 runs from the conserved cysteine through the conserved F or W. Fields, in order: J gene, V gene, D gene, clone size, CDR3 DNA, CDR3 protein. D genes are given only for firm matches. Clone size, where shown, is once, few, many, or a class for clones that have expanded.

j_call: TRBJ2-7
v_call: TRBV28
d_call: -
clone_size: -
cdr3_nt: TGTGCCAGCAGTTTCCAGATATTGGCCGAGCAGTACTTC
cdr3_aa: CASSFQILAEQYF

j_call: TRBJ2-4
v_call: TRBV19
d_call: -
clone_size: -
cdr3_nt: TGTGCCAGTAGTATCGCCTTACAGAGCTTTGAGGCCAAAAACATTCAGTACTTC
cdr3_aa: CASSIALQSFEAKNIQYF

j_call: TRBJ2-5
v_call: TRBV13
d_call: TRBD2
clone_size: -
cdr3_nt: TGTGCCAGCAGTACAATGGGACTAGCCGGGGAAGAGACCCAGTACTTC
cdr3_aa: CASSTMGLAGEETQYF

j_call: TRBJ2-7
v_call: TRBV5-4
d_call: TRBD2
clone_size: -
cdr3_nt: TGTGCCAGCAGCAGGGGCCATTTAGGATTAGCGGGAACTGCCTACGAGCAGTACTTC
cdr3_aa: CASSRGHLGLAGTAYEQYF

j_call: TRBJ2-1
v_call: TRBV30
d_call: -
clone_size: -
cdr3_nt: TGTGCCTGGAGCAGCGGTATCTCCTACAATGAGCAGTTCTTC
cdr3_aa: CAWSSGISYNEQFF

j_call: TRBJ1-4
v_call: TRBV18
d_call: TRBD1
clone_size: -
cdr3_nt: TGTGCCAGCTCACCAGACAGGGGGGAAACTAATGAAAAACTGTTTTTT
cdr3_aa: CASSPDRGETNEKLFF

j_call: TRBJ2-1
v_call: TRBV30
d_call: TRBD1
clone_size: -
cdr3_nt: TGTGCCTGGAGTGTACAGGGACAGGGGGCGAGTGAGCAGTTCTTC
cdr3_aa: CAWSVQGQGASEQFF

j_call: TRBJ1-5
v_call: TRBV19
d_call: -
clone_size: -
cdr3_nt: TGTGCCAGTAGTCTGGACCTCTATAGCAATCAGCCCCAGCATTTT
cdr3_aa: CASSLDLYSNQPQHF

j_call: TRBJ2-7
v_call: TRBV4-1
d_call: -
clone_size: -
cdr3_nt: TGCGCCAGCAGCCAAGAGGGGGCGCAGGGGCACGAGCAGTACTTC
cdr3_aa: CASSQEGAQGHEQYF

j_call: TRBJ1-1
v_call: TRBV4-1
d_call: -
clone_size: -
cdr3_nt: TGCGCCAGCAGCCTCCGGGCCAGCTTATGGACTGAAGCTTTCTTT
cdr3_aa: CASSLRASLWTEAFF

j_call: TRBJ2-7
v_call: TRBV6-1
d_call: -
clone_size: -
cdr3_nt: TGTGCCAGCAGTGAATTCGCGACAGCCTCCTACGAGCAGTACTTC
cdr3_aa: CASSEFATASYEQYF

j_call: TRBJ2-7
v_call: TRBV28
d_call: -
clone_size: -
cdr3_nt: TGTGCCAGCAGTGTCAGGCGAACCTACGAGCAGTACTTC
cdr3_aa: CASSVRRTYEQYF

j_call: TRBJ2-1
v_call: TRBV19
d_call: -
clone_size: -
cdr3_nt: TGTGCCAGTAGTCGCGGCCTGTCTAGCTTGGATGAGCAGTTCTTC
cdr3_aa: CASSRGLSSLDEQFF

j_call: TRBJ2-3
v_call: TRBV9
d_call: TRBD2
clone_size: -
cdr3_nt: TGTGCCAGCAGCGTAGCGGGACTAGCGGGAGGCCGGGGAGATACGCAGTATTTT
cdr3_aa: CASSVAGLAGGRGDTQYF

j_call: TRBJ2-1
v_call: TRBV28
d_call: -
clone_size: -
cdr3_nt: TGTGCCAGCGGAACTGACAGCCGAAATGAGCAGTTCTTC
cdr3_aa: CASGTDSRNEQFF

j_call: TRBJ1-5
v_call: TRBV19
d_call: -
clone_size: -
cdr3_nt: TGTGCCAGTAGTATAGACCAAGGGGAAAATCAGCCCCAGCATTTT
cdr3_aa: CASSIDQGENQPQHF

j_call: TRBJ2-3
v_call: TRBV27
d_call: -
clone_size: -
cdr3_nt: TGTGCCAGCAGTCCCGAGGGCACAGATACGCAGTATTTT
cdr3_aa: CASSPEGTDTQYF

j_call: TRBJ2-3
v_call: TRBV5-6
d_call: -
clone_size: once
cdr3_nt: TGTGCCAGCAGGTCCCGCCCCTCCCTGGCGCAGTATTTT
cdr3_aa: CASRSRPSLAQYF

j_call: TRBJ2-7
v_call: TRBV10-1
d_call: -
clone_size: -
cdr3_nt: TGCGCCAGCAGTGAGCCCGGCTACGAGCAGTACTTC
cdr3_aa: CASSEPGYEQYF

j_call: TRBJ2-7
v_call: TRBV27
d_call: TRBD2
clone_size: -
cdr3_nt: TGTGCCAGCAGCTCCGGGACTAGCGGGCGCGACGAGCAGTACTTC
cdr3_aa: CASSSGTSGRDEQYF

j_call: TRBJ2-1
v_call: TRBV4-1
d_call: -
clone_size: -
cdr3_nt: TGCGCCAGCAGCCAAAGCTCCTTCTCCTACAATGAGCAGTTCTTC
cdr3_aa: CASSQSSFSYNEQFF

j_call: TRBJ1-2
v_call: TRBV2
d_call: TRBD1
clone_size: -
cdr3_nt: TGTGCCAGCCATGAGACAGGGGCCCCCAACTATGGCTACACCTTC
cdr3_aa: CASHETGAPNYGYTF

j_call: TRBJ2-7
v_call: TRBV10-2
d_call: TRBD1
clone_size: -
cdr3_nt: TGCGCCAGCTACTCCGGGACAGGGTATGGCGAGCAGTACTTC
cdr3_aa: CASYSGTGYGEQYF

j_call: TRBJ1-1
v_call: TRBV6-5
d_call: -
clone_size: -
cdr3_nt: TGTGCCAGCAGTTACGCCCAGGAGAGCCACTTT
cdr3_aa: CASSYAQESHF

j_call: TRBJ2-7
v_call: TRBV5-6
d_call: -
clone_size: once
cdr3_nt: TGTGCCAGCAGCTACGACACCTACGAGCAGTACTTC
cdr3_aa: CASSYDTYEQYF

j_call: TRBJ2-7
v_call: TRBV5-6
d_call: -
clone_size: -
cdr3_nt: TGTGCCAGCAGCCTGCGGTGGGTACGAGGGAGCGAGCAGTACTTC
cdr3_aa: CASSLRWVRGSEQYF

j_call: TRBJ2-7
v_call: TRBV14
d_call: TRBD2
clone_size: -
cdr3_nt: TGTGCCAGCAGCCAATTTACTAGCGGGAGTCGCGACGAGCAGTACTTC
cdr3_aa: CASSQFTSGSRDEQYF

j_call: TRBJ1-1
v_call: TRBV6-5
d_call: -
clone_size: -
cdr3_nt: TGTGCCAGCAGTTACGGGACGGGGAACACTGAAGCTTTCTTT
cdr3_aa: CASSYGTGNTEAFF

j_call: TRBJ2-7
v_call: TRBV7-9
d_call: -
clone_size: -
cdr3_nt: TGTGCCAGCAGCTCGCAGGGCCACGAGCAGTACTTC
cdr3_aa: CASSSQGHEQYF

j_call: TRBJ2-1
v_call: TRBV13
d_call: -
clone_size: once
cdr3_nt: TGTGCCAGCAGCCCAGGGAGCTCCTACAATGAGCAGTTCTTC
cdr3_aa: CASSPGSSYNEQFF

j_call: TRBJ2-1
v_call: TRBV28
d_call: TRBD2
clone_size: -
cdr3_nt: TGTGCCAGCAGTTTTACCCGCGGGAGACTCTACAATGAGCAGTTCTTC
cdr3_aa: CASSFTRGRLYNEQFF

j_call: TRBJ2-7
v_call: TRBV28
d_call: -
clone_size: -
cdr3_nt: TGTGCCAGCAGACAACGGACTATCTCCTACGAGCAGTACTTC
cdr3_aa: CASRQRTISYEQYF

j_call: TRBJ2-7
v_call: TRBV15
d_call: TRBD2
clone_size: -
cdr3_nt: TGTGCCACCAGCAGAGATTGGACTAGCGGGAGCTACGAGCAGTACTTC
cdr3_aa: CATSRDWTSGSYEQYF

j_call: TRBJ2-1
v_call: TRBV29-1
d_call: TRBD2
clone_size: -
cdr3_nt: TGCAGCGTCGTCTCAGTACCGGGACTAGCGGGTTACCTCTCCTACAATGAGCAGTTCTTC
cdr3_aa: CSVVSVPGLAGYLSYNEQFF

j_call: TRBJ2-2
v_call: TRBV4-2
d_call: -
clone_size: -
cdr3_nt: TGTGCCAGCACCAACTTAGCGGAGCCCACACCGACCGGGGAGCTGTTTTTT
cdr3_aa: CASTNLAEPTPTGELFF

j_call: TRBJ2-7
v_call: TRBV25-1
d_call: -
clone_size: -
cdr3_nt: TGTGCCAGCAGCGAAGGTAGCCCCTACGAGCAGTACTTC
cdr3_aa: CASSEGSPYEQYF

j_call: TRBJ2-1
v_call: TRBV5-1
d_call: -
clone_size: once
cdr3_nt: TGCGCCAGCAGCCTGGGTTGGAGCTCCTACAATGAGCAGTTCTTC
cdr3_aa: CASSLGWSSYNEQFF

j_call: TRBJ1-1
v_call: TRBV28
d_call: -
clone_size: -
cdr3_nt: TGTGCCAGCAGCTCCCCCCCCCGCACTGAAGCTTTCTTT
cdr3_aa: CASSSPPRTEAFF

j_call: TRBJ1-1
v_call: TRBV5-1
d_call: TRBD1
clone_size: -
cdr3_nt: TGCGCCAGCAGCTTAGGGGACAGCCGAGAAGCTTTCTTT
cdr3_aa: CASSLGDSREAFF

j_call: TRBJ2-1
v_call: TRBV29-1
d_call: -
clone_size: -
cdr3_nt: TGCAGCGTTGGGGGTGGCTCCTACAATGAGCAGTTCTTC
cdr3_aa: CSVGGGSYNEQFF

j_call: TRBJ1-4
v_call: TRBV27
d_call: -
clone_size: -
cdr3_nt: TGTGCCAGCAGTTTAGTGGGGGCTCCTAATGAAAAACTGTTTTTT
cdr3_aa: CASSLVGAPNEKLFF

j_call: TRBJ2-7
v_call: TRBV28
d_call: TRBD1
clone_size: -
cdr3_nt: TGTGCCAGCAGTTATGACCGGGACAGCTACGAGCAGTACTTC
cdr3_aa: CASSYDRDSYEQYF

j_call: TRBJ2-7
v_call: TRBV5-4
d_call: -
clone_size: -
cdr3_nt: TGTGCCAGCAGCTTGGAGGGAATAACCTCCTACGAGCAGTACTTC
cdr3_aa: CASSLEGITSYEQYF

j_call: TRBJ1-5
v_call: TRBV28
d_call: -
clone_size: -
cdr3_nt: TGTGCCAGCGCCTACAGGTTCAATCAGCCCCAGCATTTT
cdr3_aa: CASAYRFNQPQHF

j_call: TRBJ1-4
v_call: TRBV5-1
d_call: TRBD1
clone_size: -
cdr3_nt: TGCGCCAGCAGCCTGGACAGGGGGCGAGTGGATGAAAAACTGTTTTTT
cdr3_aa: CASSLDRGRVDEKLFF

j_call: TRBJ1-1
v_call: TRBV28
d_call: -
clone_size: many
cdr3_nt: TGTGCCAGCAGTCCGACGCCATGGACTGAAGCTTTCTTT
cdr3_aa: CASSPTPWTEAFF

j_call: TRBJ2-1
v_call: TRBV20-1
d_call: -
clone_size: once
cdr3_nt: TGCAGTGCTAGTGGGGGTGAGCAGTTCTTC
cdr3_aa: CSASGGEQFF